A single sample is the source of the 9 T cell receptor beta chains below, sequenced in a study of tissue T cells after allogeneic stem cell transplantation. Sample time point: mouse harvest day 14 after allogeneic transplant. The graft held 10^6 splenic CD5+ T cells and 10^7 T-cell-depleted bone marrow cells. Data came from immunoSEQ multiplex PCR; TCRdb stores just in-frame clones and leaves some out. The sample has roughly 8,600 clones; around 33% are singletons. Sequences were obtained from skin. Every receptor here comes from a female BALB/c mouse given C57BL/6 T cells with graft-versus-host disease after an allogeneic hematopoietic cell transplant.

Concerning this clone itself: Gene names follow the mouse nomenclature. The sequenced fragment ends 1 residue before the CDR3 boundary, so the rest is inferred from the germline J gene. The chain employs TRBV12-2 and TRBJ2-5; 10 nucleotides match TRBD2. Germline CDR1 reads SGHLS; CDR2 reads HYDKME. There are 14 residues in the CDR3. The V and J ends lost 3 bases and 3 bases, in that order; junction bases with no gene match: 2. The sequenced part of the CDR3 DNA is TGTGCCAGCTCTACTGGGGGGGGACAAGACACCCAGTAC. This encodes CASSTGGGQDTQY. The whole CDR3 sequence is CASSTGGGQDTQYF. Full variable domain (remainder filled in from reference TRBV12-2 and TRBJ2-5): NSGVVQSPRYIIKGKGERSILKCIPISGHLSVAWYQQTQGQELKFFIQHYDKMERDKGNLPSRFSVQQFDDYHSEMNMSALELEDSAVYFCASSTGGGQDTQYFGPGTRLLVL.

This clone was counted only a few times. The genes and germline here are from mouse. The read ends 1 residue before the CDR3 terminus; that terminus is restored from the germline J gene. The genes are TRBV26 and TRBJ2-7, with D uncertain. The CDR3 runs to 12 residues. Per germline, CDR1 KGHPV and CDR2 FQNQEV (reference sequence). Trimming took off 4 bases at V and 3 bases at J, with 7 bases between the two ends. Partial CDR3 DNA: TGTGCCAGCAGTCAGACCTTCTATGAACAGTAC. It is translated as CASSQTFYEQY. The full CDR3 sequence reads CASSQTFYEQYF.

By frequency in the sample, this clone is medium-sized. Gene names are the mouse ones. The CDR3 end is not reached by the read, which stops 1 residue before it; the germline J gene fills it in. The sample has other DNA sequences that encode this CDR3 too. The rearrangement joins TRBV26 to TRBJ1-3; D call uncertain. Trimming left V 6 bases short and J 0 bases short, with 9 bases between. The germline V gene encodes CDR1 KGHPV and CDR2 FQNQEV (reference sequence). CDR3 length: 14 amino acids. The sequenced CDR3 bases are TGTGCCAGCAGCCGTGACAATTCTGGAAATACGCTCTAT. It is translated as CASSRDNSGNTLY. The full CDR3 protein reads CASSRDNSGNTLYF.

This clone was observed a handful of times. Gene names and germline match the mouse. The CDR3 end lies 1 residue beyond the end of the read and is filled in from the germline J gene. The rearrangement links TRBV12-1 to TRBJ2-5; 7 bases are a match to TRBD2. V dropped 4 bases and J dropped 0; count of bases not matched to a gene: 3. From germline, CDR1 is SGHSN and CDR2 HYEKVE. This CDR3 has 14 amino acids. Partial CDR3 DNA: TGTGCCAGCTCCCGACTGGGTAACCAAGACACCCAGTAC. Translated: CASSRLGNQDTQY. The CDR3 in full is CASSRLGNQDTQYF.

By share, this clone ranks as medium-sized. Each gene name is a mouse one. The read halts 1 residue ahead of the CDR3 end, with the missing end drawn from the germline J gene. The chain is built from TRBV26 and TRBJ2-7, with D unresolved. Trimming shortened V by 1 base and J by 3 bases, and 10 bases separated the two germline ends. From germline, CDR1 is KGHPV and CDR2 FQNQEV (reference sequence). The CDR3 runs 14 residues. The CDR3 loop is CASSLYGVIYEQYF. The covered CDR3 bases are TGTGCCAGCAGTCTGTACGGGGTTATCTATGAACAGTAC.

With respect to this clone: The genes are named according to mouse. The read finishes 1 residue shy of the CDR3 end, and the germline J gene is used to complete it. The V and J genes are TRBV1 and TRBJ1-6; the match to TRBD1 covers 8 bases. TRBJ1-6 is placed among ORFs of uncertain function. The CDR3 runs to 15 residues. Per the germline V gene, CDR1 is NSQYPW and CDR2 is LRSPGD (reference sequence). Trimming at V came to 3 bases and at J to 5 bases, leaving 3 bases not matched to a gene. The CDR3 DNA, read in part, is TGCACCTGCAGTGCCCGGGACAGGAATAATTCGCCCCTCTAC. It specifies CTCSARDRNNSPLY. From start to end, the CDR3 is CTCSARDRNNSPLYF.

This clone has more than one count but fewer than ten. Each gene name is a mouse one. Read data end 1 residue before the CDR3 end; the end is taken from the germline J gene. The J gene is TRBJ2-1, the V gene TRBV15; 8 bases agree with TRBD2. With V trimmed by 6 bases and J by 5 bases, 9 bases remained unmatched. The germline CDR1 and CDR2 sequences are SGHND and FRSKSL. The CDR3 consists of 15 residues. The CDR3 protein is CASSPGWGANAEQFF. Incomplete CDR3 DNA: TGTGCCAGCAGCCCCGGCTGGGGGGCTAATGCTGAGCAGTTC.

Remarks on this clone: All gene names here are mouse names. The read ends 1 residue before the CDR3 terminus; that terminus is restored from the germline J gene. The chain carries TRBV16 and TRBJ2-5; D unresolved. This CDR3 spans 13 amino acids. Germline CDR1 is SGHSA and CDR2 is FRNQAP. Trimming took off 1 base at V and 0 bases at J, with 2 bases between the two ends. The sequenced CDR3 bases are TGTGCAAGCAGCTTAGGGAACCAAGACACCCAGTAC. Its protein is CASSLGNQDTQY. The whole CDR3 is CASSLGNQDTQYF.

In this sample, this clone turned up a few times. Each gene name is a mouse one. With the read ending 1 residue before the CDR3 end, the germline J gene is used to fill in that end. The genes are TRBV5 and TRBJ2-4; 8 nucleotides agree with TRBD2. The CDR3 totals 17 residues. Germline loops: CDR1 LGHNA, CDR2 YNLKQL (reference sequence). The V and J ends lost 0 bases and 0 bases, in that order; junction bases with no gene match: 5. CDR3 loop: CASSQDGGGASQNTLYF. The sequenced part of the CDR3 DNA is TGTGCCAGCAGCCAAGATGGGGGGGGCGCAAGTCAAAACACCTTGTAC.